The clone carrying this T cell receptor beta chain has just a few counts. TCRdb re-derived calls from the reads in MiXCR, one entry per CDR3 protein. The data show 150,000 to 200,000 distinct CDR3 sequences, with about 21% seen just once and less than 3% held by the top ten. The data stem from a study of T cell repertoires in cytomegalovirus infection. Overall study: Signatures in public TCR beta sequences pointed to both CMV infection and matching HLA type.

The germline V and J ends were trimmed by 8 bases and 6 bases, with 20 bases remaining between them. Per germline, CDR1 SGHTA and CDR2 FQGTGA. The CDR3 covers 14 residues. J is TRBJ2-7 and V is TRBV7-3; D remains ambiguous. The receptor's source is a human donor in good health (CMV status not recorded). Some clones in this sample may be carry-over from other donors' samples. Sequencing was done on a sample of PBMCs. The CDR3 DNA is TGTGCCAGCGGTGAGGACGGACCGGGCAGCGAGCAGTACTTC. Translation gives CASGEDGPGSEQYF.